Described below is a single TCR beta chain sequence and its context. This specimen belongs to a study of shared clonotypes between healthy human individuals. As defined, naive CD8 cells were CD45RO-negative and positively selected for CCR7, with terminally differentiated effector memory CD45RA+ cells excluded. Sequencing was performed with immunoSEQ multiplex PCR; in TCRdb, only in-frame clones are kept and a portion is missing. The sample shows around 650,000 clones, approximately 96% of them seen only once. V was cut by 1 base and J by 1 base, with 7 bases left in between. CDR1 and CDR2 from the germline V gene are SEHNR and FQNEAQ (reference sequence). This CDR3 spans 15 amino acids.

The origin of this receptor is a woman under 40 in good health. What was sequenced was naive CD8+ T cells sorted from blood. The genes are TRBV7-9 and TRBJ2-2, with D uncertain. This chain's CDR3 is CASSLVGLNTGELFF. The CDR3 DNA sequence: TGTGCCAGCAGCTTAGTGGGGTTGAACACCGGGGAGCTGTTTTTT.